Each of the 20 T cell receptor beta chains below was sequenced from the same sample in a study of regulatory T cells in long-lasting Graves disease. Relying on iRepertoire HTBI primers and Arm-PCR of CDR3 regions, the team built TCR beta libraries. TCRdb recomputed calls from the multiplex PCR reads with MiXCR, one row per CDR3 protein. The table shows roughly 560,000 distinct CDR3 sequences, with more than 10% occurring only once. As to time point: newly diagnosed GD, antithyroid drugs for less than 3 months. After RNA was extracted from PBMCs, the TCR library was made from it. This sample also belongs to another study, concerning T cells in Graves' hyperthyroidism and ophthalmopathy.

The specimen comprised peripheral blood mononuclear cells (PBMCs), sampled at new diagnosis, from a patient treated with antithyroid drugs. All receptors derive from a woman in her 30s with Graves disease.

The chain couples TRBV19 to TRBJ2-1; 8 bases are a match to TRBD1. V lost 2 bases, J lost 7 bases, and 13 bases stayed unmatched. CDR3 length: 17 residues. Germline CDR1 LNHDA, CDR2 SQIVND (reference sequence). In DNA form, the CDR3 reads TGTGCCAGTAGTATAATCCCCACAGGGGGAATGTGGAATGAGCAGTTCTTC. It is translated as CASSIIPTGGMWNEQFF.

The chain is built from TRBV7-2 and TRBJ1-5, with D possibly TRBD1 on 5 matching bases. V was pared by 3 bases and J by 6 bases, with 12 bases between. This CDR3 comprises 14 residues. The germline gives CDR1 SGHTA, CDR2 FQGNSA. The CDR3 is CASSFGGGSQPQHF. The CDR3 DNA follows: TGTGCCAGCAGCTTTGGTGGGGGGTCTCAGCCCCAGCATTTT.

This clonotype was found many times. The rearrangement links TRBV12-3 or TRBV12-4 to TRBJ2-2, with 11 positions matching TRBD1. V shed 6 bases and J 7 bases; nucleotides not matched to a gene: 7. CDR3 length: 15 residues. CDR3 amino acids: CASRRTGGEGGELFF. The CDR3 DNA follows: TGTGCCAGCAGGAGGACAGGGGGCGAGGGCGGGGAGCTGTTTTTT.

This clonotype was seen many times. This rearrangement joins TRBV2 to TRBJ1-1; D gene uncertain. V dropped 7 bases and J dropped 3 bases, with 12 bases sitting between them. The CDR3 is made up of 13 amino acids. Looked up from germline, CDR1 is SNHLY and CDR2 is FYNNEI. The CDR3: CASISGEDTEAFF. The CDR3 DNA reads TGTGCCAGCATCTCCGGGGAGGACACTGAAGCTTTCTTT.

The rearrangement links TRBV6-1 to TRBJ2-6, with D unresolved. Germline-derived CDR1 and CDR2 are MNHNS and SASEGT. This CDR3 contains 19 residues. The V and J ends lost 4 bases and 0 bases respectively, with 19 bases between them. The chain's CDR3 is CASSGGTPNLFSGANVLTF. The CDR3 bases are TGTGCCAGCAGTGGGGGAACTCCCAACCTCTTCTCTGGGGCCAACGTCCTGACTTTC.

In this sample, this clonotype turned up many times. The chain recombines TRBV5-1 with TRBJ2-3; TRBD2 matches 11 bases. Trimming removed 1 base from V and 5 bases from J; junction bases left unmatched: 3. The CDR3 extends over 15 amino acids. The V gene's germline CDR1 is SGHRS and CDR2 YFSETQ. Here the CDR3 reads CASSLLAGGGDTQYF. Written as DNA, the CDR3 is TGCGCCAGCAGCTTGCTAGCGGGAGGAGGAGATACGCAGTATTTT.

This clonotype has a count of ten or more. This chain connects TRBV30 to TRBJ2-1; 12 bases are a match to TRBD1. With 7 bases clipped from V and 0 bases from J, the junction kept 7 bases outside the gene matches. Germline V gene sequence: CDR1 GTSNPN, CDR2 SVGIG (reference sequence). This CDR3 comprises 16 residues. The chain's CDR3 is CAFGTGGFSSYNEQFF. The CDR3, as DNA: TGTGCCTTCGGGACAGGGGGCTTTAGCTCCTACAATGAGCAGTTCTTC. Based on the CDR3 plus reference TRBV30 and TRBJ2-1, the full variable domain is SQTIHQWPATLVQPVGSPLSLECTVEGTSNPNLYWYRQAAGRGLQLLFYSVGIGQISSEVPQNLSASRPQDRQFILSSKKLLLSDSGFYLCAFGTGGFSSYNEQFFGPGTRLTVL.

This clonotype appeared many times. The chain is built from TRBV2 and TRBJ2-5; D unresolved. The length of the CDR3 is 13 residues. Germline CDR1 is SNHLY and CDR2 is FYNNEI. Between the trimmed V and J ends, which lost 3 bases and 7 bases, there was a span of 12 bases. The CDR3 DNA follows: TGTGCCAGCAGTGAGATGCCCGAAGGGACCCAGTACTTC. This sequence encodes CASSEMPEGTQYF.

This clonotype was seen repeatedly, ten times or more. This chain connects TRBV7-9 to TRBJ1-2; no clear D gene. From germline, CDR1 is SEHNR and CDR2 FQNEAQ (reference sequence). The V end was cut by 4 bases, the J end by 4 bases, with 10 bases between. This CDR3 has 13 amino acids. The DNA for the CDR3 is TGTGCCAGCAGCTCCCGGGATATCTATGGCTACACCTTC. Protein: CASSSRDIYGYTF.

This clonotype was seen ten or more times. The genes are TRBV19 and TRBJ1-2; D call uncertain. From germline, CDR1 is LNHDA and CDR2 SQIVND (reference sequence). The CDR3 loop spans 17 amino acids. V was pared by 5 bases and J by 1 base, with 20 bases between. The CDR3 DNA follows: TGTGCCAGTAGTTCTCAGGTCCGCCACACGCATAACTATGGCTACACCTTC. This gives the protein CASSSQVRHTHNYGYTF.

The table lists this clonotype with many counts. The chain links TRBV28 to TRBJ2-1, with D perhaps matching TRBD2 (7 bases). Germline values: CDR1 MDHEN, CDR2 SYDVKM. V dropped 6 bases and J dropped 3 bases, with 15 bases sitting between them. This CDR3 region has 15 residues. The chain's CDR3 is CASSQGGGRYNEQFF. The CDR3 DNA reads TGTGCCAGCAGCCAAGGGGGGGGACGCTACAATGAGCAGTTCTTC.

This clonotype was recorded at least ten times. This chain links TRBV19 with TRBJ2-3, with D perhaps TRBD2 (5 bases). The CDR3 totals 15 residues. Germline CDR1 is LNHDA and CDR2 is SQIVND (reference sequence). The germline V and J ends were trimmed by 7 bases and 0 bases, with 14 bases remaining between them. The CDR3 loop is CASTLAARSTDTQYF. CDR3 in DNA: TGTGCCAGTACCCTAGCCGCTAGGAGCACAGATACGCAGTATTTT.

This clonotype was detected ten times or more. The rearrangement uses TRBV12-3 or TRBV12-4 and TRBJ1-1; a possible D gene is TRBD1 (5 bases). Deletions cut 1 base from V and 5 bases from J, with 11 bases between. There are 14 residues in the CDR3. DNA of the CDR3: TGTGCCAGCAGTTTAGGGGTGCGGGGGACTGAAGCTTTCTTT. This codes for CASSLGVRGTEAFF.

The sample holds many counts of this clonotype. The chain carries TRBV19 and TRBJ2-1; D possibly corresponds to TRBD1 (6 bases). The germline V gene encodes CDR1 LNHDA and CDR2 SQIVND (reference sequence). The V end was cut by 3 bases, the J end by 2 bases, with 14 bases between. CDR3 length: 16 amino acids. The CDR3 spells CASSMFYGQTYNEQFF. The CDR3 nucleotides are TGTGCCAGTAGTATGTTCTACGGACAGACCTACAATGAGCAGTTCTTC.

This clonotype has ten or more counts. The chain combines TRBV30 with TRBJ1-5; D remains unclear. The CDR3 extends over 13 amino acids. Germline-derived CDR1 and CDR2 are GTSNPN and SVGIG (reference sequence). Trimming cost V 5 bases and J 4 bases, with 12 bases left between them. The CDR3 is CAWSPGLNQPQHF. The DNA for the CDR3 is TGTGCCTGGTCCCCGGGTCTTAATCAGCCCCAGCATTTT.

This clonotype showed up many times. J is TRBJ2-7 and V is TRBV28; the D gene is possibly TRBD2 (6 bases). Trimming took 3 bases from V and 2 from J, leaving 11 bases between them. The CDR3 length is 14 residues. Germline-derived CDR1 and CDR2 are MDHEN and SYDVKM. CDR3 sequence reads: CASSLGGVPYEQYF. The CDR3 nucleotides read TGTGCCAGCAGTTTGGGGGGAGTGCCCTACGAGCAGTACTTC.

Only a few counts were recorded for this clonotype. The gene calls are TRBV6-1 and TRBJ1-1, with D maybe TRBD1 (5 bases). Trimming removed 10 bases from V and 0 bases from J, with 12 bases in between. The CDR3 has 13 amino acids. Germline V gives CDR1 MNHNS, CDR2 SASEGT. CDR3 in amino acids: CAICRAVNTEAFF. Here the CDR3 DNA reads TGTGCCATCTGCAGGGCTGTGAACACTGAAGCTTTCTTT.

The chain links TRBV4-1 to TRBJ2-3; D is unclear. V was shortened by 3 bases and J by 0 bases, with 16 bases between the two germline ends. The CDR3 runs 17 residues. Germline V gene sequence: CDR1 MGHRA, CDR2 YSYEKL. The CDR3 loop reads CASSQEYPAPSTDTQYF. Here the CDR3 DNA reads TGCGCCAGCAGCCAGGAGTACCCGGCTCCTAGCACAGATACGCAGTATTTT.

This clonotype came up a few times. V is TRBV7-9 and J is TRBJ2-5; possible D gene TRBD2, 5 bases. V lost 5 bases, J lost 3 bases, and 13 bases lay in between. This CDR3 contains 14 residues. CDR1 SEHNR and CDR2 FQNEAQ come from the germline V gene (reference sequence). This CDR3 reads CASSQLLREETQYF. CDR3 in DNA: TGTGCCAGCAGCCAACTACTGAGGGAAGAGACCCAGTACTTC.

To note about this clonotype: This could be a read error, since a much larger clone is one nucleotide away. The V call is TRBV2, the J call TRBJ1-1; D may be TRBD1 (5 bases). V was trimmed by 5 bases and J by 6 bases, leaving 10 bases between them. CDR1 is SNHLY and CDR2 is FYNNEI in the germline V gene. CDR3 length equals 12 residues. CDR3 residues: CASSPLGAEAFF. The CDR3 DNA sequence: TGTGCCAGCAGTCCCCTAGGGGCTGAAGCTTTCTTT.